A selection of T cell receptor beta chains follows, all from one sample in a study of shared clonotypes between healthy human individuals. Clones were sequenced by immunoSEQ multiplex PCR, and TCRdb holds only the in-frame ones, with some missing. The data contain under 2.5 million clones, just under 95% of them singletons. The sequenced sample was naive CD4+ T cells from PBMCs. The source of these receptors is a man in his late teens or twenties in good health. Some clones in this sample may be carry-over from other donors' samples. Both conserved end residues are trimmed from each CDR3. Fields, in order: D gene, CDR3 length, V gene, J gene, CDR3 protein. A D gene is named only where the DNA matches it firmly.

d_call: TRBD2
cdr3_length: 12
v_call: TRBV11-2
j_call: TRBJ2-1
cdr3_aa: ASSAGGKVNEQF

d_call: NA
cdr3_length: 13
v_call: TRBV7-6
j_call: TRBJ2-7
cdr3_aa: ASSFSGSLSGEQY

d_call: NA
cdr3_length: 9
v_call: TRBV6-5
j_call: TRBJ2-7
cdr3_aa: ASSVSYEQY

d_call: NA
cdr3_length: 10
v_call: TRBV30
j_call: TRBJ1-2
cdr3_aa: AWSASNYGYT

d_call: NA
cdr3_length: 13
v_call: TRBV19
j_call: TRBJ1-2
cdr3_aa: ASRPVGQANYGYT

d_call: NA
cdr3_length: 11
v_call: TRBV5-4
j_call: TRBJ2-4
cdr3_aa: ASSADRENIQY

d_call: TRBD1
cdr3_length: 14
v_call: TRBV9
j_call: TRBJ2-1
cdr3_aa: ASSVALGQGDNEQF

d_call: NA
cdr3_length: 12
v_call: TRBV5-5
j_call: TRBJ1-2
cdr3_aa: ASSQFLQGYGYT

d_call: TRBD1
cdr3_length: 12
v_call: TRBV18
j_call: TRBJ1-2
cdr3_aa: ASSPTGSRYGYT

d_call: NA
cdr3_length: 11
v_call: TRBV2
j_call: TRBJ1-1
cdr3_aa: ASSEMVNTEAF

d_call: TRBD2
cdr3_length: 17
v_call: TRBV7-2
j_call: TRBJ2-4
cdr3_aa: ASSLAQGASGSGGNIQY

d_call: NA
cdr3_length: 11
v_call: TRBV10-3
j_call: TRBJ2-7
cdr3_aa: AITRDWSYEQY